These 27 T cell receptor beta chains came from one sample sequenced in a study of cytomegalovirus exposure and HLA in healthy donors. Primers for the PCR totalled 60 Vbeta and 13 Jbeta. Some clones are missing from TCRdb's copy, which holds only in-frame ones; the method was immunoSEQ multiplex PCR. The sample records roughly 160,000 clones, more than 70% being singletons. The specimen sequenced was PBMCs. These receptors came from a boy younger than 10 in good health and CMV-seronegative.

CDR3 DNA sequence: TGTGCCAGCAGCTTAAGACTAGCGGGGGTATACAATGAGCAGTTCTTC. Translating gives CASSLRLAGVYNEQFF. This rearrangement joins TRBV7-3 to TRBJ2-1; 12 bases align to TRBD2. This CDR3 has 16 amino acids. V trimming: 1 base; J trimming: 4 bases; junction bases outside the gene matches: 2. The germline V gene has CDR1 SGHTA and CDR2 FQGTGA.

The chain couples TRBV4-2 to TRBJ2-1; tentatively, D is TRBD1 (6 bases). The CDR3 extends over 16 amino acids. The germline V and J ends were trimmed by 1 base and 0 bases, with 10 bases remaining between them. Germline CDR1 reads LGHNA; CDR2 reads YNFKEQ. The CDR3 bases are TGTGCCAGCAGCCAAGGCGGCAGGGGCTCCTACAATGAGCAGTTCTTC. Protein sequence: CASSQGGRGSYNEQFF.

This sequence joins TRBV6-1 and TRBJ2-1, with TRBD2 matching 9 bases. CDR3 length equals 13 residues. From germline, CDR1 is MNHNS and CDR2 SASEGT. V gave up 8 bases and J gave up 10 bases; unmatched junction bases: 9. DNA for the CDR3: TGTGCCAGCCGATTAGGACTAGCGAGGGAGCAGTTCTTC. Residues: CASRLGLAREQFF.

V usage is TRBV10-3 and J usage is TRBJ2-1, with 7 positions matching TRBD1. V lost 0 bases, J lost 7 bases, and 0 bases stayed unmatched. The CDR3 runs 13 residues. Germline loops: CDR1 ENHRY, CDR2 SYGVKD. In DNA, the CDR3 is TGTGCCATCAGTGAGTCGACAGGGAATGAGCAGTTCTTC. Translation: CAISESTGNEQFF.

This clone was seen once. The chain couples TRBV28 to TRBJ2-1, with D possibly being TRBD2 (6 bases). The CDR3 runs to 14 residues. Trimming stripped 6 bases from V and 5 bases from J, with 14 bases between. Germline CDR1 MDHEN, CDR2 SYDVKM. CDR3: CASSTVGLNNEQFF. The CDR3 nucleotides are TGTGCCAGCAGCACCGTCGGACTAAACAATGAGCAGTTCTTC.

CDR3 region: CATSSWQTEGNTIYF. The CDR3 coding sequence is TGTGCCACCAGCAGTTGGCAGACAGAAGGAAACACCATATATTTT. The genes are TRBV15 and TRBJ1-3, with D perhaps matching TRBD1 (5 bases). CDR3 length: 15 amino acids. The V and J ends lost 3 bases and 4 bases respectively, with 13 bases between them. CDR1 is LNHNV and CDR2 is YYDKDF in the germline V gene (reference sequence).

In DNA, the CDR3 is TGTGCCAGCAGTTACTCGACAGGGCCCACACCCCTCCACTTT. Amino acids: CASSYSTGPTPLHF. The genes are TRBV6-6 and TRBJ1-6; 7 nucleotides match TRBD1. Germline-derived CDR1 and CDR2 are MNHNY and SVGAGI (reference sequence). V trimming: 0 bases; J trimming: 11 bases; junction bases outside the gene matches: 4. The CDR3 sequence is 14 residues long.

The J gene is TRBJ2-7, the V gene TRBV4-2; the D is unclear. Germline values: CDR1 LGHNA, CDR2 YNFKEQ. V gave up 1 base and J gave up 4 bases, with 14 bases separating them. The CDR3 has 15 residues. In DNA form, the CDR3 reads TGTGCCAGCAGCCAAGCTACAGTCCCAGCTTACGAGCAGTACTTC. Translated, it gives CASSQATVPAYEQYF.

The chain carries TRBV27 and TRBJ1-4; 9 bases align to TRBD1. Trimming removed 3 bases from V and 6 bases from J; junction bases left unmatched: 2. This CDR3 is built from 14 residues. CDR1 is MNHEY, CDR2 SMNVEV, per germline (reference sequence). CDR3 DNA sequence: TGTGCCAGCAGTTTGTACAGGGGGCATGAAAAACTGTTTTTT. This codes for CASSLYRGHEKLFF. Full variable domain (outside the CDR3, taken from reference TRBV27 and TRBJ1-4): EAQVTQNPRYLITVTGKKLTVTCSQNMNHEYMSWYRQDPGLGLRQIYYSMNVEVTDKGDVPEGYKVSRKEKRNFPLILESPSPNQTSLYFCASSLYRGHEKLFFGSGTQLSVL.

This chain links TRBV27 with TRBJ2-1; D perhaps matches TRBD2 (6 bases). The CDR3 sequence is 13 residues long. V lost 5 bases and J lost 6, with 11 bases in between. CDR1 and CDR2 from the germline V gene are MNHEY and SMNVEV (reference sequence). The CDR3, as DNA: TGTGCCAGCAGTCCCGAGCGGGTCAATGAGCAGTTCTTC. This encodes CASSPERVNEQFF.

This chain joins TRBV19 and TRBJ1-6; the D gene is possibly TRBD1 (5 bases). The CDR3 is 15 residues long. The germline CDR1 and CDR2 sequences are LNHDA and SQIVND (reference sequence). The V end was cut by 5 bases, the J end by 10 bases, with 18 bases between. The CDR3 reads CASSAVTVPESPLHF. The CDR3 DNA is TGTGCCAGTAGTGCGGTGACAGTCCCAGAATCACCCCTCCACTTT.

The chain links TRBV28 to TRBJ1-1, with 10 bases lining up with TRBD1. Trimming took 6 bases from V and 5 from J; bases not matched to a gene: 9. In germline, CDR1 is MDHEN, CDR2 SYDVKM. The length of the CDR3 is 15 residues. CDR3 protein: CASRHRQGALTEAFF. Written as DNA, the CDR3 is TGTGCCAGCAGGCACCGACAGGGGGCGCTGACTGAAGCTTTCTTT.

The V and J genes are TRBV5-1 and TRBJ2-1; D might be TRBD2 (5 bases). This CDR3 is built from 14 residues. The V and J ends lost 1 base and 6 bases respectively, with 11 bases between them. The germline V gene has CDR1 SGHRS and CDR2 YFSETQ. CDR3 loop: CASSLSGNRNEQFF. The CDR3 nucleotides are TGCGCCAGCAGCTTGAGCGGTAACCGCAATGAGCAGTTCTTC.

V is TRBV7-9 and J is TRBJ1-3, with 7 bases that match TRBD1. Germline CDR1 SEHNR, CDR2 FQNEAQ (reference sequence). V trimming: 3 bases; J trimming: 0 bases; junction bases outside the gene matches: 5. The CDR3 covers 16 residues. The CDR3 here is CASSFHRGLSGNTIYF. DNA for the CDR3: TGTGCCAGCAGCTTCCACAGGGGCCTCTCTGGAAACACCATATATTTT.

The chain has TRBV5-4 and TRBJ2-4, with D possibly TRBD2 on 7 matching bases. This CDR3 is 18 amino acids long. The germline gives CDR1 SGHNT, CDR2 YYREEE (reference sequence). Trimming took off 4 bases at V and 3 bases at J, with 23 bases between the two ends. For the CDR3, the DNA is TGTGCCAGCAGCCAAAGCCCTGGGGGCGGGAGTATCAAAAACATTCAGTACTTC. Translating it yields CASSQSPGGGSIKNIQYF.

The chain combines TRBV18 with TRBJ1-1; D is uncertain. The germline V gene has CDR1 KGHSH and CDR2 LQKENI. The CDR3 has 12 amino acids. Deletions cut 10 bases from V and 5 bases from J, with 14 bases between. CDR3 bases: TGTGCCATGCGGGTATCGGGAACTGAAGCTTTCTTT. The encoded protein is CAMRVSGTEAFF. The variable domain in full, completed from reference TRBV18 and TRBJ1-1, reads NAGVMQNPRHLVRRRGQEARLRCSPMKGHSHVYWYRQLPEEGLKFMVYLQKENIIDESGMPKERFSAEFPKEGPSILRIQQVVRGDSAAYFCAMRVSGTEAFFGQGTRLTVV.

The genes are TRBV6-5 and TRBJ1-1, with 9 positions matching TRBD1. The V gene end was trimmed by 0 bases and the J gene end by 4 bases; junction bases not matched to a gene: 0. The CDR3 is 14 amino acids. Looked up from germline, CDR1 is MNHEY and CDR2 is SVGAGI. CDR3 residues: CASSYSDRGTEAFF. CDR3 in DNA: TGTGCCAGCAGTTACTCGGACAGGGGCACTGAAGCTTTCTTT.

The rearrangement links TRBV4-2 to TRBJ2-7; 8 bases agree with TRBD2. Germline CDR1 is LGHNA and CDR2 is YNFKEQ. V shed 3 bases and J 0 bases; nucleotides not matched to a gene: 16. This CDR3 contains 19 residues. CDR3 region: CASSQGGVGGLVHSYEQYF. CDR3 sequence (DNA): TGTGCCAGCAGCCAGGGAGGGGTGGGGGGACTAGTGCACTCCTACGAGCAGTACTTC.

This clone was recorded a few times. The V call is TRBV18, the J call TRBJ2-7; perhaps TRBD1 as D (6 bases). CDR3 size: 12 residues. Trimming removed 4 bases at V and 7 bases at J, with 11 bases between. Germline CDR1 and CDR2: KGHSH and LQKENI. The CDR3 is CASSRTVGEQYF. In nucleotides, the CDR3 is TGTGCCAGCTCACGGACAGTTGGGGAGCAGTACTTC. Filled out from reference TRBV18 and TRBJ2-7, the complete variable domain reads NAGVMQNPRHLVRRRGQEARLRCSPMKGHSHVYWYRQLPEEGLKFMVYLQKENIIDESGMPKERFSAEFPKEGPSILRIQQVVRGDSAAYFCASSRTVGEQYFGPGTRLTVT.

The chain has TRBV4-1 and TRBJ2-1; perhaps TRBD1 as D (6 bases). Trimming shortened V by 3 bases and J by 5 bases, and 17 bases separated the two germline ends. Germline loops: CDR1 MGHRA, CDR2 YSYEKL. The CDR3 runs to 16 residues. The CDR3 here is CASSHGDRDTHNEQFF. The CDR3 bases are TGCGCCAGCAGCCATGGGGACCGGGACACCCACAATGAGCAGTTCTTC.

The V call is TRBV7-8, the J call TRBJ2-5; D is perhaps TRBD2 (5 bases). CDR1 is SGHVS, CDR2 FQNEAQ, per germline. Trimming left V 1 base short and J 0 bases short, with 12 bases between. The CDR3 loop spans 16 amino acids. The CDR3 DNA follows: TGTGCCAGCAGCTTAGGAGGCGGGCAGTACCAAGAGACCCAGTACTTC. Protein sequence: CASSLGGGQYQETQYF.

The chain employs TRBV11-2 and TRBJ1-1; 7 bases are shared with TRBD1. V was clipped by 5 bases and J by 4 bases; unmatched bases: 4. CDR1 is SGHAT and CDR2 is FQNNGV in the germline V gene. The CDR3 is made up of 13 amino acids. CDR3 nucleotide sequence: TGTGCCAGCAGCACAGGGGTAGGCACTGAAGCTTTCTTT. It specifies CASSTGVGTEAFF.

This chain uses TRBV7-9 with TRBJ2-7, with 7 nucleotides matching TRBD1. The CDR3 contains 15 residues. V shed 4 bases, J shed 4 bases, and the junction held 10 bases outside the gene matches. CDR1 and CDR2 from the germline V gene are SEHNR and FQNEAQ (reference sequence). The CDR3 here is CASSSRQGQRYEQYF. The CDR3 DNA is TGTGCCAGCAGCTCACGACAGGGTCAACGGTACGAGCAGTACTTC. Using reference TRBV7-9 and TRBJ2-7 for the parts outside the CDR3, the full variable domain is DTGVSQNPRHKITKRGQNVTFRCDPISEHNRLYWYRQTLGQGPEFLTYFQNEAQLEKSRLLSDRFSAERPKGSFSTLEIQRTEQGDSAMYLCASSSRQGQRYEQYFGPGTRLTVT.

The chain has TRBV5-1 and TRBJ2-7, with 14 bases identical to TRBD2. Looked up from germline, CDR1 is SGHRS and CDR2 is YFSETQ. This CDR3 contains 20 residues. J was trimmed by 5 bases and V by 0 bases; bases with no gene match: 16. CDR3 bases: TGCGCCAGCAGCTTGGCTCCGACTAGCGGGAGGGCCGAGAGGCTGAACGAGCAGTACTTC. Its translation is CASSLAPTSGRAERLNEQYF.

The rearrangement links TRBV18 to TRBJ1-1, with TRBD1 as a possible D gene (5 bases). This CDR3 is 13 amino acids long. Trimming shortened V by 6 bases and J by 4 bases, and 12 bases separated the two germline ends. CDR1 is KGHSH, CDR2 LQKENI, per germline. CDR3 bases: TGTGCCAGCTCCCAGGGCTGGGGCACTGAAGCTTTCTTT. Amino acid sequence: CASSQGWGTEAFF.

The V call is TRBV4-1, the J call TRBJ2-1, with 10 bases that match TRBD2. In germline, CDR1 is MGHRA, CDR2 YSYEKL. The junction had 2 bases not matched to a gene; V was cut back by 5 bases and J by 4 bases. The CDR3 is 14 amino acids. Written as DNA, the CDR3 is TGCGCCAGCAGCGAAGCGGGAGGGTACAATGAGCAGTTCTTC. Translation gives CASSEAGGYNEQFF.

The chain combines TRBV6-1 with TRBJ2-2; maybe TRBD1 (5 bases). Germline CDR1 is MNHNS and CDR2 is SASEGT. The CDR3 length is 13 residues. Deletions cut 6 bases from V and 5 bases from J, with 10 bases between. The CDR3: CASRATVTGELFF. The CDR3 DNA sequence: TGTGCCAGCAGGGCGACAGTGACCGGGGAGCTGTTTTTT.